This TCR beta chain comes out of a study of shared clonotypes between healthy human individuals. A roughly 200 ng quantity of DNA, tens of thousands of T cell genomes, went into the sorted-subset replicate PCRs. Profiling relied on immunoSEQ multiplex PCR, and the TCRdb table lists in-frame clones only, not all of them. Among some 1 million clones listed, approximately 70% were seen once. The donor population consisted of healthy HIV-negative adults with no recent acute infections or vaccinations. V lost 4 bases and J 3 bases, leaving 9 bases between the germline ends. In germline, CDR1 is LNHDA, CDR2 SQIVND (reference sequence). CDR3 length equals 13 residues.

This rearrangement joins TRBV19 to TRBJ1-2; D remains unclear. Input material: memory CD4+ T cells sorted from blood. As for subset: CD45RA-negative fraction. This clonotype originated in a man between 18 and 29 years old in good health. The CDR3 bases are TGTGCCAGTAGTACTCCGGTCGACTATGGCTACACCTTC. This gives the protein CASSTPVDYGYTF.